These 10 T cell receptor beta chains were sequenced from one sample in a study of shared clonotypes between healthy human individuals. Here immunoSEQ multiplex PCR was the method, and the copy in TCRdb shows in-frame clones only, minus some. The sample records fewer than 2.5 million clones, approximately 94% being singletons. The sequenced sample was naive CD4+ T cells from PBMCs. Noted subset: CD45RA+ positively selected. All receptors derive from a man between 18 and 29 years old in good health. Some clones in this sample may be carry-over from other donors' samples.

The chain has TRBV6-1 and TRBJ1-4, with a tentative D call TRBD1 (6 bases). V was pared by 8 bases and J by 8 bases, with 15 bases between. The CDR3 length is 13 residues. Germline CDR1 MNHNS, CDR2 SASEGT. CDR3 protein: CASERGTREKLFF. CDR3 DNA: TGTGCCAGCGAACGCGGGACACGAGAAAAACTGTTTTTT.

The chain combines TRBV6-4 with TRBJ2-1; tentative D call: TRBD2 (5 bases). V lost 2 bases to trimming and J lost 0 bases, with 11 bases between them. The CDR3 is 16 residues long. Looked up from germline, CDR1 is MRHNA and CDR2 is SNTAGT. CDR3 amino acids: CASSDVAGSSYNEQFF. DNA for the CDR3: TGTGCCAGCAGTGACGTGGCGGGTTCCTCCTACAATGAGCAGTTCTTC.

Points on this clone: The sample has other DNA sequences that encode this CDR3 too. The V call is TRBV9, the J call TRBJ1-2; TRBD1 agrees at 8 bases. Germline V CDR1 and CDR2: SGDLS, YYNGEE. The CDR3 is 14 amino acids. The trim removed 2 bases at V and 2 bases at J, leaving 2 bases unmatched. The CDR3 protein is CASSVGQGNYGYTF. The CDR3 nucleotides read TGTGCCAGCAGCGTCGGACAGGGAAACTATGGCTACACCTTC. The variable domain in full, completed from reference TRBV9 and TRBJ1-2, reads DSGVTQTPKHLITATGQRVTLRCSPRSGDLSVYWYQQSLDQGLQFLIQYYNGEERAKGNILERFSAQQFPDLHSELNLSSLELGDSALYFCASSVGQGNYGYTFGSGTRLTVV.

The J gene is TRBJ1-1, the V gene TRBV7-9; D remains unclear. Germline-derived CDR1 and CDR2 are SEHNR and FQNEAQ (reference sequence). The CDR3 has 13 residues. Trimming stripped 5 bases from V and 1 base from J, with 8 bases between. The CDR3 DNA is TGTGCCAGCAGCGCACAGCCGAACACTGAAGCTTTCTTT. Its protein is CASSAQPNTEAFF.

The CDR3 nucleotides read TGTGCCGGAGGCAGGGGCGCCTACGAGCAGTACTTC. It specifies CAGGRGAYEQYF. V and J are TRBV30 and TRBJ2-7; TRBD1 might be the D (6 bases). CDR1 is GTSNPN, CDR2 SVGIG, per germline (reference sequence). V lost 8 bases and J lost 2, with 13 bases in between. The CDR3 loop spans 12 amino acids.

The chain has TRBV5-1 and TRBJ1-5, with unresolved D. The CDR3 contains 14 residues. Trimming shortened V by 4 bases and J by 2 bases, and 10 bases separated the two germline ends. Germline V gene data show CDR1 as SGHRS and CDR2 as YFSETQ. Here the CDR3 reads CASSSGEGNQPQHF. The CDR3 region has the DNA TGCGCCAGCAGCAGCGGGGAGGGCAATCAGCCCCAGCATTTT.

The chain recombines TRBV15 with TRBJ1-2; possible D gene TRBD1, 6 bases. The CDR3 length is 15 residues. The ends were cut back, 2 bases at V and 5 bases at J, with 15 bases in the middle. Per the germline V gene, CDR1 is LNHNV and CDR2 is YYDKDF (reference sequence). The CDR3 is CATSRTTQGFYGYTF. The CDR3, as DNA: TGTGCCACCAGCAGAACGACACAGGGCTTTTATGGCTACACCTTC.

This chain connects TRBV4-1 to TRBJ2-2, with D perhaps TRBD1 or TRBD2 (5 bases each). In germline, CDR1 is MGHRA, CDR2 YSYEKL. V was trimmed by 8 bases and J by 4 bases, leaving 11 bases between them. This CDR3 is 13 amino acids long. CDR3: CASASGGTGELFF. The CDR3 coding sequence is TGCGCCAGCGCCAGTGGGGGCACCGGGGAGCTGTTTTTT.

This chain uses TRBV28 with TRBJ1-2; D possibly corresponds to TRBD1 (5 bases). The germline V and J ends were trimmed by 5 bases and 5 bases, with 18 bases remaining between them. CDR1 is MDHEN and CDR2 is SYDVKM in the germline V gene. The length of the CDR3 is 15 residues. The CDR3 sequence: CASSDWGLKIYGYTF. The CDR3 DNA sequence: TGTGCCAGCAGTGATTGGGGACTCAAGATTTATGGCTACACCTTC.

CDR3 sequence: CASSSPGRDMGTEAFF. For the CDR3, the DNA is TGTGCCAGCAGCTCACCTGGGAGGGATATGGGCACTGAAGCTTTCTTT. V is TRBV5-4 and J is TRBJ1-1; D call uncertain. CDR1 is SGHNT, CDR2 YYREEE, per germline (reference sequence). The V end lost 3 bases, the J end lost 4 bases, and 19 bases lay between the germline ends. The CDR3 consists of 16 residues.